This TCR beta chain was observed in a study of regulatory T cells in long-lasting Graves disease. Study overall: Patients with new Graves' disease had used antithyroid drugs below 3 months.

iRepertoire HTBI primers and Arm-PCR of CDR3 regions built TCR beta libraries. MiXCR, applied by TCRdb to the multiplex PCR reads, yields one record per CDR3 protein. The table includes hundreds of thousands of distinct CDR3 sequences, roughly 13% detected once. This clonotype appeared many times. Sample time point: newly diagnosed GD, antithyroid drugs for less than 3 months. The TCR library was made from RNA extracted from PBMCs. Germline CDR1 is SQVTM and CDR2 is ANQGSEA. The CDR3 consists of 16 residues. V trimming: 5 bases; J trimming: 5 bases; junction bases outside the gene matches: 15. These data also featured in a second study, about T cells in Graves' hyperthyroidism and ophthalmopathy.

The TCR sequence derives from a man aged 30 to 45 with Graves disease. The chain uses TRBV29-1 and TRBJ2-5, with 9 positions matching TRBD2. Specimen: peripheral blood mononuclear cells (PBMCs), collected at new diagnosis, from a patient treated with antithyroid drugs. The CDR3 is CSVKYSGGLALETQYF. DNA for the CDR3: TGCAGCGTTAAGTATTCAGGGGGACTAGCTTTGGAGACCCAGTACTTC.